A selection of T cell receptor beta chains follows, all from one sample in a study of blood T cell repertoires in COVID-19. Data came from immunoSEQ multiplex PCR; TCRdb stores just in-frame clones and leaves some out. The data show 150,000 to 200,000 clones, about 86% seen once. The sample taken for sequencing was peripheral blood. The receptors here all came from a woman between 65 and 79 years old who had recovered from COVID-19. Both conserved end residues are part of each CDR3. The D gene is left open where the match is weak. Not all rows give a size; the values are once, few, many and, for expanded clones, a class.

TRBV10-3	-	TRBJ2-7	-	CAIRDPGNEQYF	TGTGCCATCAGGGACCCCGGGAACGAGCAGTACTTC
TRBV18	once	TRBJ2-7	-	CASSPVNSGGPGEQYF	TGTGCCAGCTCACCAGTGAACTCCGGGGGGCCGGGCGAGCAGTACTTC
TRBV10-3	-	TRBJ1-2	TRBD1	CAIKDRDFGYTF	TGTGCCATCAAGGACAGGGATTTTGGCTACACCTTC
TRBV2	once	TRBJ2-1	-	CASRDDRDWQFF	TGTGCCAGCAGGGATGACAGGGACTGGCAGTTCTTC
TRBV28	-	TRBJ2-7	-	CASSLARGSSSYEQYF	TGTGCCAGCAGCCTTGCCCGGGGGTCGAGCTCCTACGAGCAGTACTTC
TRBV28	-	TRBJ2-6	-	CASSEDRGSGANVLTF	TGTGCCAGCAGTGAGGACCGGGGCTCTGGGGCCAACGTCCTGACTTTC
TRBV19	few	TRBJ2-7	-	CASSPGGFGEQYF	TGTGCCAGTAGCCCCGGGGGTTTCGGCGAGCAGTACTTC
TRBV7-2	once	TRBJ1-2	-	CASSGGGGYYGYTF	TGTGCCAGCAGCGGGGGGGGAGGTTACTATGGCTACACCTTC
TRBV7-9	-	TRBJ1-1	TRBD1	CASSLQQGSTEAFF	TGTGCCAGCAGCTTACAACAGGGGAGCACTGAAGCTTTCTTT
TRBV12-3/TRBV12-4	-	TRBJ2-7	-	CASSLRAYEQYF	TGTGCCAGCAGTTTGCGGGCCTACGAGCAGTACTTC
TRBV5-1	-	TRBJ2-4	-	CASSPSGSAKNIQYF	TGCGCCAGCAGCCCCTCAGGATCGGCCAAAAACATTCAGTACTTC
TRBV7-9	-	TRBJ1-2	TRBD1	CASSPTGGGYGYTF	TGTGCCAGCAGCCCGACAGGGGGCGGCTATGGCTACACCTTC
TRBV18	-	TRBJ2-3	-	CASSTYTDTQYF	TGTGCCAGCTCAACCTACACAGATACGCAGTATTTT
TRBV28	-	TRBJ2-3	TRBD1	CASRRTGPPGQYF	TGTGCCAGCAGGAGGACAGGCCCGCCGGGGCAGTATTTT
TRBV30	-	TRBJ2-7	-	CAWSGGTNYEQYF	TGTGCCTGGAGTGGGGGGACAAACTACGAGCAGTACTTC
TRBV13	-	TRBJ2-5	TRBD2	CASSWQEWGLAGGETQYF	TGTGCCAGCAGCTGGCAGGAATGGGGTCTAGCGGGAGGAGAGACCCAGTACTTC
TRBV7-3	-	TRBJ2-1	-	CASSKGWRELYNEQFF	TGTGCCAGCAGCAAAGGGTGGCGGGAACTCTACAATGAGCAGTTCTTC
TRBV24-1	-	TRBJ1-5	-	CATTGRGNQPQHF	TGTGCCACCACCGGCAGGGGCAATCAGCCCCAGCATTTT
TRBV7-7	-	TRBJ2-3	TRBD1	CASSLDRGADTQYF	TGTGCCAGCAGCTTAGACAGGGGGGCAGATACGCAGTATTTT
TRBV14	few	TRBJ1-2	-	CASSRTLNYGYTF	TGTGCCAGCAGCCGGACACTTAACTATGGCTACACCTTC
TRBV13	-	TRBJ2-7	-	CASSPQGTYEQYF	TGTGCCAGCAGCCCCCAGGGAACCTACGAGCAGTACTTC
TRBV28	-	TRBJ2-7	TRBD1	CAATGTAYEQYF	TGTGCCGCAACCGGGACAGCCTACGAGCAGTACTTC
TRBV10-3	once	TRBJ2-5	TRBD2	CAISEPPGGETQYF	TGTGCCATCAGTGAGCCCCCCGGGGGGGAGACCCAGTACTTC
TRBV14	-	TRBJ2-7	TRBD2	CASNPSGSSYEQYF	TGTGCCAGCAACCCTAGCGGGAGCTCCTACGAGCAGTACTTC
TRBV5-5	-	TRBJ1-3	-	CASSLRVSSGNTIYF	TGTGCCAGCAGCTTACGGGTCAGCTCTGGAAACACCATATATTTT
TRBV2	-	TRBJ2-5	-	CASSSLETQYF	TGTGCCAGCAGTTCCCTCGAGACCCAGTACTTC